One sample yielded the 16 T cell receptor beta chains listed below, sequenced in a study of T cell changes during pregnancy in multiple sclerosis. Some clones are missing from TCRdb's copy, which holds only in-frame ones; the method was immunoSEQ multiplex PCR. The sample contains over 75,000 clones, around 94% of which appear only once. This sample comprised peripheral blood, obtained in the first trimester of pregnancy. The source of these receptors is a female donor with multiple sclerosis, enrolled in a pregnancy study.

J is TRBJ2-2 and V is TRBV29-1; 15 positions agree with TRBD2. V lost 4 bases, J lost 10 bases, and 16 bases stayed unmatched. Per germline, CDR1 SQVTM and CDR2 ANQGSEA. The CDR3 covers 18 residues. CDR3 loop: CSVAGLAGGPGSFVELFF. CDR3 in DNA: TGCAGCGTTGCAGGACTAGCGGGAGGGCCAGGTTCCTTTGTGGAGCTGTTTTTT.

This rearrangement joins TRBV5-4 to TRBJ2-1; 13 nucleotides agree with TRBD2. J lost 5 bases, V lost 5 bases, and 4 bases had no gene match. The CDR3 runs to 15 residues. Germline V gives CDR1 SGHNT, CDR2 YYREEE (reference sequence). CDR3 DNA sequence: TGTGCCAGCAGGCAAGGACTAGCGGGGGACAATGAGCAGTTCTTC. Translation: CASRQGLAGDNEQFF.

This clone occurred a few times. The chain couples TRBV2 to TRBJ2-7; D may be TRBD1 (6 bases). The CDR3 sequence is 12 residues long. Trimming removed 10 bases at V and 3 bases at J, with 13 bases between. CDR1 and CDR2 (germline): SNHLY, FYNNEI. CDR3 in amino acids: CATRQEGYEQYF. CDR3 nucleotide sequence: TGTGCCACCCGACAGGAAGGCTACGAGCAGTACTTC.

The chain joins TRBV19 to TRBJ2-7; D perhaps matches TRBD2 (6 bases). The CDR3 runs to 17 residues. Germline V gene sequence: CDR1 LNHDA, CDR2 SQIVND (reference sequence). V lost 1 base to trimming and J lost 3 bases, with 19 bases between them. In nucleotides, the CDR3 is TGTGCCAGTAGTATAGCCCCCCCGACTAGTTCACTCTACGAGCAGTACTTC. Translating it yields CASSIAPPTSSLYEQYF.

The chain uses TRBV28 and TRBJ2-7, with D possibly matching TRBD1 (5 bases). Germline CDR1 MDHEN, CDR2 SYDVKM. Trimming took 6 bases from V and 6 from J, leaving 21 bases between them. This CDR3 comprises 15 residues. This CDR3 is CASSTRQSPFSEQYF. CDR3 coding DNA: TGTGCCAGCAGCACGCGACAGTCCCCATTCTCCGAGCAGTACTTC.

This clone was seen only a few times. The chain recombines TRBV29-1 with TRBJ1-1; no reliable D call. V lost 7 bases, J lost 1 base, and 10 bases lay in between. CDR1 and CDR2 from the germline V gene are SQVTM and ANQGSEA. This CDR3 comprises 12 residues. In DNA, the CDR3 is TGCAGCGCCGAGGTCTCGAACACTGAAGCTTTCTTT. Its protein is CSAEVSNTEAFF.

This clone was counted only a few times. In the same sample, other DNA sequences code for this CDR3. The genes are TRBV29-1 and TRBJ2-5, with 8 nucleotides matching TRBD2. CDR1 is SQVTM and CDR2 is ANQGSEA in the germline V gene. With 7 bases clipped from V and 1 base from J, the junction kept 2 bases outside the gene matches. CDR3 length equals 12 residues. CDR3 residues: CSAGTSQETQYF. The DNA of the CDR3 is TGCAGCGCTGGGACTAGCCAAGAGACCCAGTACTTC.

In DNA form, the CDR3 reads TGTGCCAGCAGCTCCGGGAGTGCGAACACCGGGGAGCTGTTTTTT. It is translated as CASSSGSANTGELFF. The chain is built from TRBV9 and TRBJ2-2; a possible D gene is TRBD2 (6 bases). This CDR3 has 15 amino acids. From germline, CDR1 is SGDLS and CDR2 YYNGEE. Trimming took 4 bases from V and 0 from J, leaving 10 bases between them.

The V gene is TRBV7-9, the J gene TRBJ2-5, with TRBD1 as a possible D gene (6 bases). The germline V and J ends were trimmed by 1 base and 0 bases, with 9 bases remaining between them. Germline CDR1 and CDR2: SEHNR and FQNEAQ (reference sequence). This CDR3 spans 15 amino acids. The CDR3 region has the DNA TGTGCCAGCAGCTTAGACCAGGGGCACCAAGAGACCCAGTACTTC. Translation gives CASSLDQGHQETQYF.

This clone has a handful of counts. The chain links TRBV28 to TRBJ1-5; maybe TRBD1 (6 bases). Germline CDR1 and CDR2: MDHEN and SYDVKM. CDR3 length equals 14 residues. Deletions cut 3 bases from V and 13 bases from J, with 19 bases between. The CDR3 DNA reads as TGTGCCAGCAGTTTCAGGGGTGGGTTTTTCGGGCAGCATTTT. This codes for CASSFRGGFFGQHF.

This clone was detected only once. The chain recombines TRBV6-6 with TRBJ2-4, with D perhaps matching TRBD1 (5 bases). Trimming took off 6 bases at V and 3 bases at J, with 6 bases between the two ends. The CDR3 length is 12 residues. CDR1 MNHNY and CDR2 SVGAGI come from the germline V gene (reference sequence). CDR3: CASRDSKNIQYF. CDR3 bases: TGTGCCAGCAGAGACAGCAAAAACATTCAGTACTTC.

The chain has TRBV5-1 and TRBJ1-3, with 8 bases aligning to TRBD1. Trimming at V came to 0 bases and at J to 2 bases, leaving 1 base not matched to a gene. Germline V gives CDR1 SGHRS, CDR2 YFSETQ. The CDR3 contains 15 residues. CDR3 in DNA: TGCGCCAGCAGCTTGGAGGGACAGGCTGGAAACACCATATATTTT. This translates into CASSLEGQAGNTIYF.

This chain connects TRBV6-1 to TRBJ2-7, with 8 bases fitting TRBD1. The CDR3 loop spans 13 amino acids. Germline CDR1 and CDR2: MNHNS and SASEGT. V was clipped by 3 bases and J by 2 bases; unmatched bases: 0. Written as DNA, the CDR3 is TGTGCCAGCAGTGACAGGGGGCCCTACGAGCAGTACTTC. Translation gives CASSDRGPYEQYF.

Only a few counts were recorded for this clone. The chain combines TRBV28 with TRBJ1-1, with 7 bases aligning to TRBD1. V gave up 10 bases and J gave up 0 bases; unmatched junction bases: 8. The germline CDR1 and CDR2 sequences are MDHEN and SYDVKM. This CDR3 is built from 14 residues. CDR3 bases: TGTGCCACGGGAACAGGGGCCCTGAACACTGAAGCTTTCTTT. Protein: CATGTGALNTEAFF.

DNA of the CDR3: TGTGCCAGCAGTGACCGTCGTGCGGGTATAGAGACCCAGTACTTC. This encodes CASSDRRAGIETQYF. This chain connects TRBV25-1 to TRBJ2-5; maybe TRBD2 (5 bases). This CDR3 region has 15 residues. Trimming removed 3 bases at V and 4 bases at J, with 15 bases between. Germline CDR1 is MGHDK and CDR2 is SYGVNS. Complete variable domain (other parts from reference TRBV25-1 and TRBJ2-5): EADIYQTPRYLVIGTGKKITLECSQTMGHDKMYWYQQDPGMELHLIHYSYGVNSTEKGDLSSESTVSRIRTEHFPLTLESARPSHTSQYLCASSDRRAGIETQYFGPGTRLLVL.

This rearrangement joins TRBV27 to TRBJ2-1; tentatively, D is TRBD2 (6 bases). This CDR3 is built from 14 residues. Trimming removed 3 bases from V and 4 bases from J, with 10 bases in between. In germline, CDR1 is MNHEY, CDR2 SMNVEV (reference sequence). This CDR3 is CASSFSGTYNEQFF. The CDR3 coding sequence is TGTGCCAGCAGTTTCTCCGGGACTTACAATGAGCAGTTCTTC.